The 27 T cell receptor beta chains below were found in one sample sequenced in a study of cytomegalovirus exposure and HLA in healthy donors. PCR primers comprised 60 Vbeta and 13 Jbeta primers. The repertoire was sequenced with immunoSEQ multiplex PCR; TCRdb's copy has only in-frame clones and lacks some. The data contain some 190,000 clones, about four fifths of them singletons. Sequenced: PBMCs. The receptors were gathered from a woman aged 25 to 45 in good health and CMV-seronegative.

The V call is TRBV9, the J call TRBJ2-3; 9 bases agree with TRBD1. The CDR3 consists of 16 residues. V shed 4 bases, J shed 1 base, and the junction held 7 bases outside the gene matches. Germline CDR1 is SGDLS and CDR2 is YYNGEE. CDR3: CASSRTGGAGTDTQYF. CDR3 bases: TGTGCCAGCAGCCGAACAGGGGGCGCGGGCACAGATACGCAGTATTTT.

The rearrangement joins TRBV30 to TRBJ2-7, with 7 bases fitting TRBD1. The CDR3 runs 14 residues. CDR1 is GTSNPN and CDR2 is SVGIG in the germline V gene (reference sequence). J was trimmed by 5 bases and V by 3 bases; bases with no gene match: 10. CDR3 sequence (DNA): TGTGCCTGGAGGAGGTTCGAGGGGGCCCACGAGCAGTACTTC. Translated: CAWRRFEGAHEQYF.

The rearrangement links TRBV14 to TRBJ2-3; D is possibly TRBD2 (5 bases). CDR1 is SGHDN and CDR2 is FVKESK in the germline V gene. V gave up 5 bases and J gave up 0 bases, with 15 bases separating them. CDR3 size: 16 residues. In DNA, the CDR3 is TGTGCCAGCAGCGTAGGACTGTTTGGTAGCACAGATACGCAGTATTTT. Translating it yields CASSVGLFGSTDTQYF.

This clone occurred once. The V gene is TRBV13, the J gene TRBJ2-5, with TRBD2 identical over 8 bases. Germline-derived CDR1 and CDR2 are PRHDT and FYEKMQ (reference sequence). The CDR3 contains 17 residues. V shed 5 bases and J 5 bases; nucleotides not matched to a gene: 16. The CDR3 sequence is CASSPPGGTGGVETQYF. CDR3 bases: TGTGCCAGCAGCCCACCGGGAGGGACGGGGGGTGTGGAGACCCAGTACTTC.

CDR3 in amino acids: CASTTSRTGAYGYTF. DNA of the CDR3: TGTGCCAGTACCACCTCCCGGACAGGGGCTTATGGCTACACCTTC. This chain uses TRBV19 with TRBJ1-2, with TRBD1 matching over 9 bases. The CDR3 is made up of 15 amino acids. The J segment lost 5 bases and the V segment lost 7 bases, leaving 11 bases of the junction unmatched. In germline, CDR1 is LNHDA, CDR2 SQIVND (reference sequence). Complete variable domain (other parts from reference TRBV19 and TRBJ1-2): DGGITQSPKYLFRKEGQNVTLSCEQNLNHDAMYWYRQDPGQGLRLIYYSQIVNDFQKGDIAEGYSVSREKKESFPLTVTSAQKNPTAFYLCASTTSRTGAYGYTFGSGTRLTVV.

This clone occurred a few times. This chain joins TRBV7-9 and TRBJ2-3; 13 nucleotides line up with TRBD2. Germline CDR1 SEHNR, CDR2 FQNEAQ (reference sequence). The CDR3 is 18 amino acids. The J segment lost 2 bases and the V segment lost 5 bases, leaving 10 bases of the junction unmatched. CDR3 sequence (DNA): TGTGCCAGCAGCCGGACTAGCGGGGGCCAACCCTTCACAGATACGCAGTATTTT. Encoded protein: CASSRTSGGQPFTDTQYF.

This chain links TRBV9 with TRBJ1-5, with D possibly being TRBD1 (6 bases). V lost 0 bases, J lost 5 bases, and 12 bases lay in between. The CDR3 sequence is 15 residues long. Germline V gives CDR1 SGDLS, CDR2 YYNGEE. This CDR3 is CASSVGGSGDQPQHF. CDR3 nucleotides: TGTGCCAGCAGCGTAGGGGGGTCAGGGGATCAGCCCCAGCATTTT.

The rearrangement joins TRBV5-8 to TRBJ1-4, with 7 bases aligning to TRBD1. CDR3 length: 15 amino acids. Germline CDR1 reads SGHTS; CDR2 reads YDEGEE. The junction had 9 bases not matched to a gene; V was cut back by 2 bases and J by 8 bases. CDR3 coding DNA: TGTGCCAGCAGCTTCGGGACAGTCGGAGAGGAAAAACTGTTTTTT. Translation gives CASSFGTVGEEKLFF.

This chain connects TRBV5-1 to TRBJ2-7; 8 bases fit TRBD1. This CDR3 has 15 amino acids. Germline V gene sequence: CDR1 SGHRS, CDR2 YFSETQ. V trimming: 0 bases; J trimming: 6 bases; junction bases outside the gene matches: 8. CDR3 coding DNA: TGCGCCAGCAGCTTGGAGCCGGACAGGGCATCCGAGCAGTACTTC. Translating it yields CASSLEPDRASEQYF.

The chain uses TRBV10-2 and TRBJ2-5; possible D gene TRBD2, 5 bases. The CDR3 covers 14 residues. V dropped 8 bases and J dropped 4 bases, with 17 bases sitting between them. CDR1 and CDR2 from the germline V gene are WSHSY and SAAADI. CDR3 in DNA: TGCGCCAGCCGGGGAGTCCCAACGGGAGAGACCCAGTACTTC. As protein: CASRGVPTGETQYF.

With respect to this clone: This specimen includes other DNA sequences encoding the same CDR3. The chain employs TRBV5-1 and TRBJ1-5; D unresolved. This CDR3 region has 14 residues. The V end lost 0 bases, the J end lost 1 base, and 5 bases lay between the germline ends. The germline gives CDR1 SGHRS, CDR2 YFSETQ. Here the CDR3 reads CASSLGGSNQPQHF. CDR3 coding DNA: TGCGCCAGCAGCTTGGGAGGGAGCAATCAGCCCCAGCATTTT.

The chain links TRBV5-1 to TRBJ1-5, with 7 bases fitting TRBD1. This CDR3 is 15 amino acids long. Germline CDR1 and CDR2: SGHRS and YFSETQ. Trimming removed 3 bases from V and 3 bases from J; junction bases left unmatched: 6. This CDR3 is CASSWGDRDNQPQHF. The CDR3 nucleotides are TGCGCCAGCAGCTGGGGAGACAGGGACAATCAGCCCCAGCATTTT.

The chain carries TRBV7-5 and TRBJ1-1; the table's TRBD1 call for D was not verified on the DNA. TRBV7-5 is given as a pseudogene. The length of the CDR3 is 15 residues. This CDR3 reads CARSFLTGGNTEAFF. The CDR3, as DNA: TGTGCCAGAAGCTTCTTAACAGGGGGAAACACTGAAGCTTTCTTT.

The chain has TRBV6-5 and TRBJ1-2, with D unresolved. The CDR3 consists of 15 residues. Germline V gene sequence: CDR1 MNHEY, CDR2 SVGAGI. The ends were cut back, 5 bases at V and 0 bases at J, with 13 bases in the middle. The CDR3 protein is CASSPYAGTNYGYTF. CDR3 DNA: TGTGCCAGCAGTCCCTACGCGGGGACTAACTATGGCTACACCTTC.

This clone was detected once. The chain joins TRBV5-1 to TRBJ1-1; 9 bases fit TRBD1. The CDR3 consists of 15 residues. Germline V gene data show CDR1 as SGHRS and CDR2 as YFSETQ. With 2 bases clipped from V and 3 bases from J, the junction kept 5 bases outside the gene matches. The CDR3 DNA reads as TGCGCCAGCAGCTTCCGGGACAGGGTGCACACTGAAGCTTTCTTT. It codes for CASSFRDRVHTEAFF.

The chain recombines TRBV11-2 with TRBJ1-6; unclear D gene. The length of the CDR3 is 11 residues. V was clipped by 6 bases and J by 7 bases, with 4 bases between them. CDR1 SGHAT and CDR2 FQNNGV come from the germline V gene. CDR3 bases: TGTGCCAGCAGACTAAATTCACCCCTCCACTTT. As protein: CASRLNSPLHF. Supplemented by reference TRBV11-2 and TRBJ1-6, the full variable domain reads EAGVAQSPRYKIIEKRQSVAFWCNPISGHATLYWYQQILGQGPKLLIQFQNNGVVDDSQLPKDRFSAERLKGVDSTLKIQPAKLEDSAVYLCASRLNSPLHFGNGTRLTVT.

The rearrangement links TRBV12-5 to TRBJ2-7; 11 bases agree with TRBD1. This CDR3 contains 15 residues. CDR1 LGHNT and CDR2 FRNRAP come from the germline V gene. V gave up 6 bases and J gave up 4 bases; unmatched junction bases: 8. The CDR3 DNA sequence: TGTGCTAGTGGCACCGGACAGGGGGCTTCATACGAGCAGTACTTC. It encodes CASGTGQGASYEQYF.

V usage is TRBV11-2 and J usage is TRBJ1-3; D is perhaps TRBD1 (5 bases). V lost 4 bases and J 4 bases, leaving 8 bases between the germline ends. This CDR3 is built from 13 residues. Germline V gene sequence: CDR1 SGHAT, CDR2 FQNNGV. CDR3 sequence (DNA): TGTGCCAGCAGCTCAACAGGAGGAAACACCATATATTTT. Translated, it gives CASSSTGGNTIYF.

The chain links TRBV7-9 to TRBJ2-1; D unclear. Trimming cost V 1 base and J 10 bases, with 8 bases left between them. CDR3 size: 12 residues. The germline V gene encodes CDR1 SEHNR and CDR2 FQNEAQ (reference sequence). The CDR3: CASSLDLAEQFF. The CDR3 nucleotides are TGTGCCAGCAGCTTAGATCTTGCGGAGCAGTTCTTC.

The CDR3: CASSLSGGPYNEQFF. The CDR3 coding sequence is TGTGCCAGCAGCCTTAGCGGGGGCCCCTACAATGAGCAGTTCTTC. The chain links TRBV7-6 to TRBJ2-1, with TRBD2 matching over 9 bases. CDR3 size: 15 residues. The J segment lost 2 bases and the V segment lost 5 bases, leaving 4 bases of the junction unmatched. Germline values: CDR1 SGHVS, CDR2 FNYEAQ.

The CDR3 region is CASSVAPGGLDGELFF. DNA for the CDR3: TGTGCCAGCAGCGTAGCTCCCGGGGGGCTGGACGGGGAGCTGTTTTTT. The chain combines TRBV9 with TRBJ2-2; D is perhaps TRBD2 (7 bases). Germline CDR1 reads SGDLS; CDR2 reads YYNGEE. Trimming stripped 0 bases from V and 7 bases from J, with 16 bases between. CDR3 length: 16 amino acids.

The gene calls are TRBV9 and TRBJ1-2; D not certain. CDR3 size: 15 residues. The V end lost 4 bases, the J end lost 0 bases, and 13 bases lay between the germline ends. The germline V gene encodes CDR1 SGDLS and CDR2 YYNGEE. Here the CDR3 DNA reads TGTGCCAGCAGCCTCGACGGGTCAGCTAACTATGGCTACACCTTC. This sequence encodes CASSLDGSANYGYTF.

The V and J genes are TRBV6-5 and TRBJ2-1; D call uncertain. Per germline, CDR1 MNHEY and CDR2 SVGAGI. This CDR3 comprises 14 residues. The germline V and J ends were trimmed by 0 bases and 6 bases, with 9 bases remaining between them. CDR3 bases: TGTGCCAGCAGTTACTCGAGGATAAGCAATGAGCAGTTCTTC. Encoded protein: CASSYSRISNEQFF.

V usage is TRBV29-1 and J usage is TRBJ1-2; tentatively, D is TRBD1 (5 bases). V was cut by 7 bases and J by 4 bases, with 16 bases left in between. The CDR3 loop spans 13 amino acids. From germline, CDR1 is SQVTM and CDR2 ANQGSEA. CDR3 nucleotide sequence: TGCAGCGGTAGCTCTGGGGGGAGCTATGGCTACACCTTC. This sequence encodes CSGSSGGSYGYTF.

This sequence joins TRBV20-1 and TRBJ1-1, with a tentative D call TRBD1 (6 bases). This CDR3 spans 11 amino acids. Deletions cut 8 bases from V and 1 base from J, with 8 bases between. Germline V gene lookup returns CDR1 DFQATT and CDR2 SNEGSKA (reference sequence). In nucleotides, the CDR3 is TGCAGTTTACAGGGGAACACTGAAGCTTTCTTT. Translation gives CSLQGNTEAFF.

The J gene is TRBJ2-4, the V gene TRBV9; no clear D. V lost 0 bases to trimming and J lost 8 bases, with 18 bases between them. The CDR3 sequence is 16 residues long. The germline V gene has CDR1 SGDLS and CDR2 YYNGEE. The CDR3 spells CASSVATDISGDIQYF. The CDR3 coding sequence is TGTGCCAGCAGCGTAGCTACTGACATCTCCGGCGACATTCAGTACTTC.

This rearrangement joins TRBV29-1 to TRBJ1-2, with 8 nucleotides matching TRBD1. This CDR3 contains 13 residues. V dropped 2 bases and J dropped 5; count of bases not matched to a gene: 4. Germline CDR1 SQVTM, CDR2 ANQGSEA. As DNA, the CDR3 is TGCAGCGTTGAATGGGGACAGGAGTATGGCTACACCTTC. Protein sequence: CSVEWGQEYGYTF.